This T cell receptor beta chain was sequenced for a study of CD8 T cells in ankylosing spondylitis (dated by TCRdb to the late 2010s). For the study in its entirety: T cell receptor beta repertoires were profiled in healthy donors and ankylosing spondylitis patients so that disease-linked TCR variants could be found. Samples of peripheral blood were taken, and for ankylosing spondylitis patients, synovial fluid was collected as well. The full study cohort was made up of about 24 ankylosing spondylitis patients and about a hundred healthy donors.

What the work shows at the level of the full study, not this receptor alone: Some motif variants were previously reported in synovial fluid and blood of reactive arthritis patients, suggesting common disease-initiation mechanisms. A TCR beta motif of about 8 highly homologous amino acid variants appeared characteristic of blood from ankylosing spondylitis patients. The disease-linked clones were reported to be significantly enriched in matched synovial fluid samples from ankylosing spondylitis patients. The disease-linked clones had a CD8+ phenotype and were found at relatively low frequencies in peripheral blood.

This clonotype showed up just a few times. The antigen this receptor binds is unknown. Per-base quality was not reported, and no clone a single base away is much larger than it. The listed sequencing device is Illumina HiSeq 2500. Quantitative 5'-RACE with molecular barcodes was the method used to prepare the TCR beta libraries. Turning to the authors' computational methods: Disease-linked TCR variants were identified with a new computational method built on a probabilistic model of VDJ rearrangement. TCRdb redid the processing of the public reads, applying fastp at Q25 and MiXCR, and retained in-frame beta chains. Entries are consolidated by CDR3 protein sequence, retaining the most common genes and DNA. TCRdb's processing, not the authors', yielded these V and J calls. For this sample the table gives approximately 210,000 distinct CDR3 sequences, of which roughly 13% were detected only once. 15% to 20% of the sample is in the top ten clones.

CDR1 and CDR2 are read off the germline V gene (reference sequence) as DFQATT and SNEGSKA. From its cysteine to its phenylalanine, the CDR3 spans 12 amino acids. The sequence is cut down to CDR3 DNA, 36 bases in frame from base 1. Trimming removed 4 bases from V and 4 bases from J, leaving 8 bases between the germline ends. This TCR was recovered from a male donor with ankylosing spondylitis or in good health (not recorded which). The chain joins TRBV20-1 to TRBJ2-1; matching of 5 bases hints at TRBD2 as the D gene. The sequenced material came from blood, either unsorted or a sorted T cell fraction (not recorded which). The CDR3 protein: CSAIREYNEQFF. The bases are TGCAGTGCTATTAGGGAGTACAATGAGCAGTTCTTC.